A single sample is the source of the 19 T cell receptor beta chains below, sequenced in a study of blood T cell repertoires in COVID-19. TCRdb keeps only in-frame clones here, not all; method: immunoSEQ multiplex PCR. This sample has approximately 250,000 clones, with 88% found just once. The sequenced sample was peripheral blood. These receptors originate from a woman in her sixties or seventies with COVID-19, enrolled during active disease.

This clone was seen only a few times. This chain joins TRBV7-9 and TRBJ2-7, with D unclear. V lost 1 base and J 0 bases, leaving 16 bases between the germline ends. This CDR3 spans 17 amino acids. The V gene's germline CDR1 is SEHNR and CDR2 FQNEAQ (reference sequence). This chain's CDR3 is CASSLDVGGTSSYEQYF. CDR3 DNA sequence: TGTGCCAGCAGCTTAGATGTTGGCGGAACCAGCTCCTACGAGCAGTACTTC.

The chain recombines TRBV2 with TRBJ2-2, with a possible D match to TRBD2 (6 bases). The CDR3 is 13 residues long. Trimming took 7 bases from V and 7 from J, leaving 13 bases between them. Germline V gives CDR1 SNHLY, CDR2 FYNNEI. DNA of the CDR3: TGTGCCAGCATACGGGGAGGAATCGGGGAGCTGTTTTTT. It is translated as CASIRGGIGELFF.

This clone was detected a few times. This chain joins TRBV27 and TRBJ2-2; 12 bases align to TRBD2. CDR3 length: 17 residues. V was clipped by 2 bases and J by 4 bases; unmatched bases: 5. Germline CDR1 and CDR2: MNHEY and SMNVEV (reference sequence). The CDR3 bases are TGTGCCAGCAGTTTACTGGGACTAGCGGGCAGCACCGGGGAGCTGTTTTTT. Amino acids: CASSLLGLAGSTGELFF.

The V call is TRBV27, the J call TRBJ2-5; 8 positions match TRBD1. The CDR3 is 18 amino acids. Trimming took 4 bases from V and 2 from J; bases not matched to a gene: 15. Germline CDR1 and CDR2: MNHEY and SMNVEV (reference sequence). CDR3 sequence reads: CASSSLGQGRRAQETQYF. CDR3 DNA sequence: TGTGCCAGCAGTTCCCTCGGACAGGGTCGGCGGGCGCAAGAGACCCAGTACTTC.

The chain couples TRBV19 to TRBJ2-2, with 8 nucleotides matching TRBD1. The CDR3 sequence is 15 residues long. Losses at the gene ends were 3 bases for V and 3 bases for J; bases not matched to a gene: 3. CDR1 is LNHDA, CDR2 SQIVND, per germline (reference sequence). The CDR3 reads CASSIGTGDTGELFF. In DNA, the CDR3 is TGTGCCAGTAGTATTGGGACAGGTGACACCGGGGAGCTGTTTTTT. The full variable domain, completed using reference TRBV19 and TRBJ2-2, is DGGITQSPKYLFRKEGQNVTLSCEQNLNHDAMYWYRQDPGQGLRLIYYSQIVNDFQKGDIAEGYSVSREKKESFPLTVTSAQKNPTAFYLCASSIGTGDTGELFFGEGSRLTVL.

The chain joins TRBV6-5 to TRBJ2-7, with 7 bases lining up with TRBD2. V lost 7 bases, J lost 7 bases, and 13 bases stayed unmatched. CDR3 length equals 14 residues. Per germline, CDR1 MNHEY and CDR2 SVGAGI. This CDR3 is CASTGGSGTGEQYF. For the CDR3, the DNA is TGTGCCAGCACCGGCGGGAGCGGTACTGGGGAGCAGTACTTC.

The chain has TRBV6-1 and TRBJ1-2; no firm D call. Germline V gene data show CDR1 as MNHNS and CDR2 as SASEGT. Deletions cut 3 bases from V and 6 bases from J, with 8 bases between. The CDR3 is made up of 12 amino acids. The CDR3 bases are TGTGCCAGCAGTGATAGAGTCCATGGCTACACCTTC. Protein sequence: CASSDRVHGYTF.

The rearrangement joins TRBV19 to TRBJ2-1, with 9 bases fitting TRBD2. V trimming: 6 bases; J trimming: 4 bases; junction bases outside the gene matches: 7. The germline V gene encodes CDR1 LNHDA and CDR2 SQIVND (reference sequence). CDR3 length: 15 residues. In DNA, the CDR3 is TGTGCCAGTAGAATCGCTAGCGGGATTTACAATGAGCAGTTCTTC. This codes for CASRIASGIYNEQFF.

This clone was observed once. The junction differs from germline at one of its ends, possibly a read error. The CDR3 coding sequence is TGTGCCTGGTCCCGGACAGGGATTAATGACAAACTGTTTTTT. Protein product: CAWSRTGINDKLFF. The rearrangement links TRBV30 to TRBJ1-4, with TRBD1 matching over 8 bases. Per the germline V gene, CDR1 is GTSNPN and CDR2 is SVGIG (reference sequence). The CDR3 length is 14 residues.

The chain links TRBV29-1 to TRBJ2-1; D is perhaps TRBD2 (6 bases). Germline values: CDR1 SQVTM, CDR2 ANQGSEA. This CDR3 has 13 residues. Trimming left V 1 base short and J 11 bases short, with 15 bases between. This CDR3 is CSVEGSSGGKQFF. The CDR3, as DNA: TGCAGCGTTGAAGGCTCCAGCGGAGGGAAGCAGTTCTTC.

The CDR3 sequence: CASSIGRVITGELFF. Here the CDR3 DNA reads TGTGCCAGTAGTATAGGGAGGGTTATTACCGGGGAGCTGTTTTTT. The V and J genes are TRBV19 and TRBJ2-2; D may be TRBD2 (6 bases). Trimming took 1 base from V and 5 from J, leaving 11 bases between them. This CDR3 spans 15 amino acids. Germline lookup yields CDR1 LNHDA and CDR2 SQIVND (reference sequence).

V and J are TRBV19 and TRBJ1-5; no clear D gene. V lost 0 bases to trimming and J lost 1 base, with 7 bases between them. The CDR3 has 15 amino acids. In germline, CDR1 is LNHDA, CDR2 SQIVND (reference sequence). CDR3 amino acids: CASSIDRWSNQPQHF. In DNA form, the CDR3 reads TGTGCCAGTAGTATAGATCGGTGGAGCAATCAGCCCCAGCATTTT. Filled out from reference TRBV19 and TRBJ1-5, the complete variable domain reads DGGITQSPKYLFRKEGQNVTLSCEQNLNHDAMYWYRQDPGQGLRLIYYSQIVNDFQKGDIAEGYSVSREKKESFPLTVTSAQKNPTAFYLCASSIDRWSNQPQHFGDGTRLSIL.

This clone was seen just once. V is TRBV19 and J is TRBJ2-7; D remains ambiguous. The CDR3 covers 13 residues. Trimming cost V 7 bases and J 3 bases, with 13 bases left between them. Germline V gene sequence: CDR1 LNHDA, CDR2 SQIVND (reference sequence). The CDR3: CASNPRIFYEQYF. DNA for the CDR3: TGTGCCAGTAATCCCAGAATATTCTACGAGCAGTACTTC.

This chain joins TRBV6-6 and TRBJ1-2; 7 bases align to TRBD1. CDR1 is MNHNY and CDR2 is SVGAGI in the germline V gene (reference sequence). The CDR3 covers 13 residues. V was pared by 6 bases and J by 4 bases, with 5 bases of the junction left unmatched. This CDR3 is CASSQQGSYGYTF. CDR3 bases: TGTGCCAGCAGCCAACAGGGGAGCTATGGCTACACCTTC.

The chain recombines TRBV5-1 with TRBJ2-3; weak D call: TRBD1 (6 bases). Germline V gene sequence: CDR1 SGHRS, CDR2 YFSETQ. This CDR3 spans 14 amino acids. The germline V and J ends were trimmed by 5 bases and 0 bases, with 10 bases remaining between them. DNA of the CDR3: TGCGCCAGCAGTCACGGACAGAGCACAGATACGCAGTATTTT. It codes for CASSHGQSTDTQYF.

This clone appeared a single time. This chain links TRBV6-5 with TRBJ2-7, with 7 bases that match TRBD1. The germline CDR1 and CDR2 sequences are MNHEY and SVGAGI. CDR3 length equals 15 residues. The junction had 9 bases not matched to a gene; V was cut back by 6 bases and J by 1 base. The CDR3 spells CASSSTGTISYEQYF. The CDR3, as DNA: TGTGCCAGCAGCTCGACAGGGACGATTTCCTACGAGCAGTACTTC.

The chain combines TRBV4-1 with TRBJ1-1; 7 bases agree with TRBD1. With V trimmed by 8 bases and J by 8 bases, 8 bases remained unmatched. The CDR3 sequence is 12 residues long. CDR1 is MGHRA, CDR2 YSYEKL, per germline. The DNA for the CDR3 is TGCGCCAGCGGTTACCGGGACAGCGAAGCTTTCTTT. Translated: CASGYRDSEAFF.

The gene calls are TRBV19 and TRBJ1-1; D is ambiguous. Germline CDR1 and CDR2: LNHDA and SQIVND (reference sequence). CDR3 size: 12 residues. Trimming left V 6 bases short and J 1 base short, with 6 bases between. CDR3 loop: CASRQTNTEAFF. As DNA, the CDR3 is TGTGCCAGTAGACAGACGAACACTGAAGCTTTCTTT.

The count of this clone is one. V usage is TRBV6-5 and J usage is TRBJ2-7; 7 nucleotides match TRBD1. The CDR3 spans 13 residues. V shed 6 bases, J shed 2 bases, and the junction held 4 bases outside the gene matches. CDR1 and CDR2 (germline): MNHEY, SVGAGI. CDR3 sequence reads: CASRSGTAYEQYF. CDR3 DNA: TGTGCCAGCAGATCCGGGACAGCCTACGAGCAGTACTTC.